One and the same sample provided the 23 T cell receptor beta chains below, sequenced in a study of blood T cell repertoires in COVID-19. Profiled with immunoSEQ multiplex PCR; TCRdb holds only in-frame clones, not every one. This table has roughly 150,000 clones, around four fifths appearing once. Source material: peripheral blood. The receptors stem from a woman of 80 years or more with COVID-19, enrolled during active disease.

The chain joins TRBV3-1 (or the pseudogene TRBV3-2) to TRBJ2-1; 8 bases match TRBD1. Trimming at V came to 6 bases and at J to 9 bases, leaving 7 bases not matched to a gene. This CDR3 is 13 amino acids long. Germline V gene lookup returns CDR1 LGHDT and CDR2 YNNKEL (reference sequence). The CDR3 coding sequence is TGTGCCAGCAGTCGCCCAGGGACAGGTGAGCAGTTCTTC. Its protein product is CASSRPGTGEQFF.

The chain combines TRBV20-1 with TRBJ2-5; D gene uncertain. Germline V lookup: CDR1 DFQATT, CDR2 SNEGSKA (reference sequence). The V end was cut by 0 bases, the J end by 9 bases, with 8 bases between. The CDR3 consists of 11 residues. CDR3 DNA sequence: TGCAGTGCTAGAGAGCGGCGAGCCCAGTACTTC. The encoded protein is CSARERRAQYF.

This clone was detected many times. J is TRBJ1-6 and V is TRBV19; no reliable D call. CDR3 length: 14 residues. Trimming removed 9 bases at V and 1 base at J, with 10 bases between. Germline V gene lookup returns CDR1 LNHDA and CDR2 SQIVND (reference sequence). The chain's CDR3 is CASADTSYNSPLHF. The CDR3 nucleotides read TGTGCCAGCGCCGACACGTCCTATAATTCACCCCTCCACTTT.

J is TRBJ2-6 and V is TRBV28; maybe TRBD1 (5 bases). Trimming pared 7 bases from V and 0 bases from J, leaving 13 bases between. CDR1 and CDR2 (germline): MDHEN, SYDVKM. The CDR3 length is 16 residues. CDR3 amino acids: CASTAPRGSGANVLTF. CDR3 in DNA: TGTGCCAGCACCGCTCCTAGGGGCTCTGGGGCCAACGTCCTGACTTTC.

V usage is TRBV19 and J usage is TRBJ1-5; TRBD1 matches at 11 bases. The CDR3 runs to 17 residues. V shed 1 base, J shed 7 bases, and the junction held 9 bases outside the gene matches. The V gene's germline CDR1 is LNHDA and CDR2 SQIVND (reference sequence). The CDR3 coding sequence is TGTGCCAGTAGTATAGTAGGCGGACAGGGGGCTTCACAGCCCCAGCATTTT. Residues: CASSIVGGQGASQPQHF.

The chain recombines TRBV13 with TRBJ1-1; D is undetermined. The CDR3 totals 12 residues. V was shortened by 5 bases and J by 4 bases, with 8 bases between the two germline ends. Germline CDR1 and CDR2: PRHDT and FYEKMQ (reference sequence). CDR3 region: CASSPRSTEAFF. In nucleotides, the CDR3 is TGTGCCAGCAGCCCTAGGAGCACTGAAGCTTTCTTT.

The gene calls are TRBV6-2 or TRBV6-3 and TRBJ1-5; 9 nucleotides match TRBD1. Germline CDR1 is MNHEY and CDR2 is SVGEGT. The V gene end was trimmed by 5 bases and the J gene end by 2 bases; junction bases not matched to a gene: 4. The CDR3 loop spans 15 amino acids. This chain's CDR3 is CASSRGQGGNQPQHF. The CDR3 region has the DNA TGTGCCAGCAGTAGGGGACAGGGAGGCAATCAGCCCCAGCATTTT.

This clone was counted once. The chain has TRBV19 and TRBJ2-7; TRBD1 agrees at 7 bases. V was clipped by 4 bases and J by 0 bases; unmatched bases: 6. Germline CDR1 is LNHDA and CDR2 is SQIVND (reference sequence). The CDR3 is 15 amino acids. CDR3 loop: CASSTPGQSSYEQYF. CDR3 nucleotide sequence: TGTGCCAGTAGTACCCCGGGACAGAGCTCCTACGAGCAGTACTTC.

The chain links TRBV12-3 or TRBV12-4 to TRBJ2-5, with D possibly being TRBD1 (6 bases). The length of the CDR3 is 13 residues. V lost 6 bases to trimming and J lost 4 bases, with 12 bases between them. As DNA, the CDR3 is TGTGCCAGCAGGAGGGGGAATCGAGAGACCCAGTACTTC. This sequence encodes CASRRGNRETQYF.

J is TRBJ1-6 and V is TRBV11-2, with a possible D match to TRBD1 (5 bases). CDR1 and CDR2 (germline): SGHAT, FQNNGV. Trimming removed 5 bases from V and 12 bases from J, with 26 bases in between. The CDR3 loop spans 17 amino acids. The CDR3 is CASSGSGGLKGLGPLHF. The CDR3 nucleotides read TGTGCCAGCAGCGGTAGCGGGGGGTTGAAGGGGTTAGGACCCCTCCACTTT. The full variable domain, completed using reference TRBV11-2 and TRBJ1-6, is EAGVAQSPRYKIIEKRQSVAFWCNPISGHATLYWYQQILGQGPKLLIQFQNNGVVDDSQLPKDRFSAERLKGVDSTLKIQPAKLEDSAVYLCASSGSGGLKGLGPLHFGNGTRLTVT.

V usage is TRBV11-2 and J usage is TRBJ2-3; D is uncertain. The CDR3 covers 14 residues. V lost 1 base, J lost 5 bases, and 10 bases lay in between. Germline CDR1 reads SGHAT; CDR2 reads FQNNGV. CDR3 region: CASSLAPGRDTQYF. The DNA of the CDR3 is TGTGCCAGCAGCTTAGCCCCAGGCAGAGATACGCAGTATTTT.

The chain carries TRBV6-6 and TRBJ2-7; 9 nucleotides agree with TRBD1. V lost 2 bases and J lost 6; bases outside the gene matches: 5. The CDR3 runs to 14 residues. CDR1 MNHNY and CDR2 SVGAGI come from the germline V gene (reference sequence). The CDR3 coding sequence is TGTGCCAGCAGTTACAGGGACAGGGTGGTCGAGCAGTACTTC. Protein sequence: CASSYRDRVVEQYF.

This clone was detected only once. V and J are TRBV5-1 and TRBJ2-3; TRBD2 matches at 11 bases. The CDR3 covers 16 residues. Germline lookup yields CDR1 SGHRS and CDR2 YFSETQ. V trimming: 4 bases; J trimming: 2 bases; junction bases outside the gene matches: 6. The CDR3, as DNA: TGCGCCAGCAGCGGTACTAGCGGGAGTTTCACAGATACGCAGTATTTT. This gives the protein CASSGTSGSFTDTQYF.

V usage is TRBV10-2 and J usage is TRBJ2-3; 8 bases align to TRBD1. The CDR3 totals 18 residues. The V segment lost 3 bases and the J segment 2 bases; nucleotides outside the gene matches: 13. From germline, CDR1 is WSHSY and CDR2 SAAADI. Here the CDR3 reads CASSDGTGLPRFTDTQYF. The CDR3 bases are TGCGCCAGCAGTGATGGGACAGGCCTTCCCCGGTTCACAGATACGCAGTATTTT.

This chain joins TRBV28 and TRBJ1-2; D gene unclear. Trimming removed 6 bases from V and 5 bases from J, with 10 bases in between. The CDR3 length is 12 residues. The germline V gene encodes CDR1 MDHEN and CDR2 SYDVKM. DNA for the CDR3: TGTGCCAGCAGCCTCCGGGGATATGGCTACACCTTC. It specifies CASSLRGYGYTF.

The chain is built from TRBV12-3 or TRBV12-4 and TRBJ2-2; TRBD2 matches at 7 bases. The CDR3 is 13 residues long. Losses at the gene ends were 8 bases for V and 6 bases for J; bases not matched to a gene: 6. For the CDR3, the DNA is TGTGCCAGCGTCCGGGGAGGGGCCGGGGAGCTGTTTTTT. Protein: CASVRGGAGELFF.

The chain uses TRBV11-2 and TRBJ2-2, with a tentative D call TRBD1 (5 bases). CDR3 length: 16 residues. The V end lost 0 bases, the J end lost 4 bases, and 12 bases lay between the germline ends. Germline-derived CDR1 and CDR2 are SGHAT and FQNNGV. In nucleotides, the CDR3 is TGTGCCAGCAGCTTAGATTCCAGGGCTGCCACCGGGGAGCTGTTTTTT. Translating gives CASSLDSRAATGELFF.

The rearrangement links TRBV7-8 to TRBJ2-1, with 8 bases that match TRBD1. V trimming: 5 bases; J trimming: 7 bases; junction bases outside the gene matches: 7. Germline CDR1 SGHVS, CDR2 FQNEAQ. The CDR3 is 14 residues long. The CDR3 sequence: CASSTRQGRNEQFF. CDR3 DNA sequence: TGTGCCAGCAGCACCAGACAGGGGAGGAATGAGCAGTTCTTC. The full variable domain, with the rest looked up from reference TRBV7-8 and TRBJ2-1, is GAGVSQSPRYKVAKRGQDVALRCDPISGHVSLFWYQQALGQGPEFLTYFQNEAQLDKSGLPSDRFFAERPEGSVSTLKIQRTQQEDSAVYLCASSTRQGRNEQFFGPGTRLTVL.

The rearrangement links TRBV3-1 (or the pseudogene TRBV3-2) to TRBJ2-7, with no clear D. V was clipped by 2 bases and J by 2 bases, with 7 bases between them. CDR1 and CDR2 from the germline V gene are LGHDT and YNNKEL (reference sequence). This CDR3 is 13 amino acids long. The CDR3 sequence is CASSQSRPYEQYF. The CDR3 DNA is TGTGCCAGCAGCCAAAGCCGCCCCTACGAGCAGTACTTC.

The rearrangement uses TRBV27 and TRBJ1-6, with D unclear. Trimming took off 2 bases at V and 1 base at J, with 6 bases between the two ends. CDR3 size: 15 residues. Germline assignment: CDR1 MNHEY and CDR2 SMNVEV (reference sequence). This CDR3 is CASSLDWSYNSPLHF. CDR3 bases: TGTGCCAGCAGTTTAGACTGGTCCTATAATTCACCCCTCCACTTT.

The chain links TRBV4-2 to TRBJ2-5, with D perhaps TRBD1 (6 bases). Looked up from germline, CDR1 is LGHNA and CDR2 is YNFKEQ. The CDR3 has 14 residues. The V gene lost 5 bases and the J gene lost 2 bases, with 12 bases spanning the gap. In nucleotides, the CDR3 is TGTGCCAGCAGCGCAACAGGGACACAAGAGACCCAGTACTTC. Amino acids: CASSATGTQETQYF.

This chain's CDR3 is CASSLQGAYEKLFF. The DNA of the CDR3 is TGTGCCAGCAGCTTACAGGGGGCTTATGAAAAACTGTTTTTT. The V and J genes are TRBV6-6 and TRBJ1-4, with 9 positions matching TRBD1. CDR1 is MNHNY and CDR2 is SVGAGI in the germline V gene (reference sequence). With 6 bases clipped from V and 6 bases from J, the junction kept 5 bases outside the gene matches. The CDR3 runs to 14 residues.

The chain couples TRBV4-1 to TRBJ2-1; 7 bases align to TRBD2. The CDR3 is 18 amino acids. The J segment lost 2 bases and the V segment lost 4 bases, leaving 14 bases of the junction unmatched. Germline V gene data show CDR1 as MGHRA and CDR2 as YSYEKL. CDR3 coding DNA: TGCGCCAGCAGCCGTAGACTAGAGGCGGGAGCCGCCTACAATGAGCAGTTCTTC. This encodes CASSRRLEAGAAYNEQFF.